This passage covers 21 T cell receptor beta chains from one sample sequenced in a study of blood T cell repertoires in COVID-19. Repertoires were generated with immunoSEQ multiplex PCR, while TCRdb's copy carries only in-frame clones and drops some. The sample records around 300,000 clones, around 88% being singletons. The sequenced sample was peripheral blood. Receptors were obtained from a woman aged 30 to 39 with COVID-19, enrolled during active disease.

The rearrangement uses TRBV5-4 and TRBJ1-2, with 9 nucleotides matching TRBD1. V lost 3 bases to trimming and J lost 4 bases; unmatched junction nucleotides: 7. The CDR3 extends over 15 amino acids. In germline, CDR1 is SGHNT, CDR2 YYREEE (reference sequence). For the CDR3, the DNA is TGTGCCAGCAGCTCCAACACAGGGGGCGTCTATGGCTACACCTTC. Protein sequence: CASSSNTGGVYGYTF.

The J gene is TRBJ2-1, the V gene TRBV19, with D hard to call. The CDR3 extends over 13 amino acids. In germline, CDR1 is LNHDA, CDR2 SQIVND (reference sequence). Trimming removed 3 bases from V and 2 bases from J, with 5 bases in between. The CDR3 bases are TGTGCCAGTAGTATGATAGCCTACAATGAGCAGTTCTTC. Translating it yields CASSMIAYNEQFF.

This chain links TRBV5-1 with TRBJ2-1; 15 bases match TRBD2. CDR3 length: 20 amino acids. Germline V gene lookup returns CDR1 SGHRS and CDR2 YFSETQ. With 2 bases clipped from V and 1 base from J, the junction kept 10 bases outside the gene matches. In DNA form, the CDR3 reads TGCGCCAGCAGCTTAACCCAGGGACTAGCGGGGGGATTATCCTACAATGAGCAGTTCTTC. Translating gives CASSLTQGLAGGLSYNEQFF.

V gene TRBV7-8 combines with J gene TRBJ1-4; TRBD1 agrees at 8 bases. CDR1 SGHVS and CDR2 FQNEAQ come from the germline V gene. Germline trimming cut 1 base from V and 8 bases from J; bases unmatched to any gene: 6. The CDR3 has 15 residues. In DNA, the CDR3 is TGTGCCAGCAGCTTAGGGACAGGGAATCGAGAAAAACTGTTTTTT. It codes for CASSLGTGNREKLFF.

This chain joins TRBV6-8 and TRBJ1-1, with D hard to call. The CDR3 length is 12 residues. Per germline, CDR1 MNHGY and CDR2 SAAAGT. V dropped 4 bases and J dropped 7 bases, with 10 bases sitting between them. CDR3: CASSCRVGEAFF. The CDR3 DNA is TGTGCCAGCAGTTGCCGGGTTGGTGAAGCTTTCTTT.

The CDR3 reads CASRNRGNYNEQFF. The CDR3 nucleotides are TGTGCCAGCAGGAACAGGGGAAACTACAATGAGCAGTTCTTC. The chain is built from TRBV5-6 and TRBJ2-1, with 7 bases identical to TRBD1. The CDR3 spans 14 residues. The trim removed 5 bases at V and 3 bases at J, leaving 5 bases unmatched. Germline V CDR1 and CDR2: SGHDT, YYEEEE.

The V call is TRBV27, the J call TRBJ1-5; 8 bases map to TRBD1. The CDR3 consists of 18 residues. The junction had 16 bases not matched to a gene; V was cut back by 5 bases and J by 4 bases. Germline CDR1 reads MNHEY; CDR2 reads SMNVEV (reference sequence). CDR3 sequence: CASSIGGSRTGRNQPQHF. CDR3 in DNA: TGTGCCAGCAGTATCGGGGGTTCTCGGACAGGGCGGAATCAGCCCCAGCATTTT.

The chain is built from TRBV30 and TRBJ1-5; no definite D call. Between the trimmed V and J ends, which lost 5 bases and 3 bases, there was a span of 17 bases. This CDR3 contains 15 residues. The V gene's germline CDR1 is GTSNPN and CDR2 SVGIG (reference sequence). This CDR3 is CAWSLKLSNNQPQHF. The CDR3 DNA reads TGTGCCTGGTCGCTGAAACTTTCCAACAATCAGCCCCAGCATTTT. The full variable domain, in which reference TRBV30 and TRBJ1-5 provide the parts outside the CDR3, is SQTIHQWPATLVQPVGSPLSLECTVEGTSNPNLYWYRQAAGRGLQLLFYSVGIGQISSEVPQNLSASRPQDRQFILSSKKLLLSDSGFYLCAWSLKLSNNQPQHFGDGTRLSIL.

J is TRBJ1-5 and V is TRBV4-1; D is possibly TRBD1 (5 bases). Per the germline V gene, CDR1 is MGHRA and CDR2 is YSYEKL. The V gene lost 0 bases and the J gene lost 6 bases, with 12 bases spanning the gap. There are 15 residues in the CDR3. CDR3 DNA sequence: TGCGCCAGCAGCCAAGATCCCTCCGACAGTCAGCCCCAGCATTTT. Its translation: CASSQDPSDSQPQHF.

The chain joins TRBV10-3 to TRBJ2-7; 11 bases map to TRBD1. Germline CDR1 is ENHRY and CDR2 is SYGVKD. The CDR3 length is 15 residues. The J segment lost 1 base and the V segment lost 7 bases, leaving 6 bases of the junction unmatched. The CDR3 protein is CAITSGQGVSYEQYF. CDR3 in DNA: TGTGCCATCACATCGGGACAGGGGGTTTCCTACGAGCAGTACTTC.

Only one count was recorded for this clone. This sequence joins TRBV18 and TRBJ1-1; no clear D. Germline V CDR1 and CDR2: KGHSH, LQKENI. The CDR3 loop spans 14 amino acids. V lost 6 bases to trimming and J lost 1 base, with 12 bases between them. CDR3 amino acids: CASSHGVGNTEAFF. CDR3 DNA: TGTGCCAGCTCTCATGGAGTGGGGAACACTGAAGCTTTCTTT.

This clone was observed once. The chain links TRBV4-1 to TRBJ1-4; the match to TRBD1 covers 9 bases. CDR1 and CDR2 (germline): MGHRA, YSYEKL. The length of the CDR3 is 14 residues. V shed 4 bases, J shed 7 bases, and the junction held 4 bases outside the gene matches. CDR3 in DNA: TGCGCCAGCAGCCTCGGGACAGGGAGTGAAAAACTGTTTTTT. Its translation is CASSLGTGSEKLFF.

The rearrangement links TRBV28 to TRBJ1-6, with 11 bases aligning to TRBD1. V shed 2 bases and J 7 bases; nucleotides not matched to a gene: 4. The CDR3 runs to 16 residues. Germline CDR1 MDHEN, CDR2 SYDVKM. The CDR3 region is CASSLRTGGRNSPLHF. The CDR3 DNA reads as TGTGCCAGCAGTTTAAGGACAGGGGGCAGGAATTCACCCCTCCACTTT.

V usage is TRBV4-3 and J usage is TRBJ1-5; D is unclear. The CDR3 length is 13 residues. Between the trimmed V and J ends, which lost 1 base and 7 bases, there was a span of 8 bases. Looked up from germline, CDR1 is LGHNA and CDR2 is YSLEER. CDR3 residues: CASSQGERQPQHF. Written as DNA, the CDR3 is TGCGCCAGCAGCCAAGGGGAGAGACAGCCCCAGCATTTT.

J is TRBJ1-2 and V is TRBV7-9; D gene unclear. The CDR3 consists of 13 residues. Between the trimmed V and J ends, which lost 0 bases and 8 bases, there was a span of 10 bases. Germline assignment: CDR1 SEHNR and CDR2 FQNEAQ (reference sequence). The CDR3 reads CASSLAQVLGYTF. CDR3 DNA: TGTGCCAGCAGCTTAGCTCAGGTTCTGGGCTACACCTTC.

The genes are TRBV29-1 and TRBJ1-2; D unclear. Germline CDR1 is SQVTM and CDR2 is ANQGSEA. Trimming shortened V by 3 bases and J by 6 bases, and 8 bases separated the two germline ends. This CDR3 is 11 amino acids long. This CDR3 reads CSVEGRDGYTF. The CDR3 DNA is TGCAGCGTTGAGGGGAGAGATGGCTACACCTTC.

The sample holds a few counts of this clone. The rearrangement links TRBV5-5 to TRBJ2-3; D is perhaps TRBD1 (5 bases). This CDR3 is 15 amino acids long. With 0 bases removed from V and 2 bases from J, the gap between germline ends came to 10 bases. CDR1 SGHKS and CDR2 YYEKEE come from the germline V gene (reference sequence). The CDR3 spells CASSLDWGVTDTQYF. Written as DNA, the CDR3 is TGTGCCAGCAGCTTGGATTGGGGCGTCACAGATACGCAGTATTTT.

The V gene is TRBV5-8, the J gene TRBJ2-7; D uncertain. V was cut by 3 bases and J by 5 bases, with 9 bases left in between. The CDR3 is 12 amino acids. CDR1 is SGHTS and CDR2 is YDEGEE in the germline V gene. This CDR3 is CASSSSPHEQYF. For the CDR3, the DNA is TGTGCCAGCAGCTCTTCCCCCCACGAGCAGTACTTC.

This rearrangement joins TRBV6-5 to TRBJ1-2; 7 bases are a match to TRBD1. CDR1 MNHEY and CDR2 SVGAGI come from the germline V gene. The CDR3 has 16 amino acids. With 2 bases clipped from V and 4 bases from J, the junction kept 10 bases outside the gene matches. The CDR3 DNA follows: TGTGCCAGCAGTTACAGGCCAGGGGGATTTATCTATGGCTACACCTTC. Translated, it gives CASSYRPGGFIYGYTF.

The chain employs TRBV6-5 and TRBJ1-3; D ambiguous. Trimming removed 4 bases at V and 0 bases at J, with 10 bases between. The CDR3 loop spans 15 amino acids. CDR1 is MNHEY and CDR2 is SVGAGI in the germline V gene. The CDR3 nucleotides read TGTGCCAGCAGTTCCCGCGGCAGCTCTGGAAACACCATATATTTT. Encoded protein: CASSSRGSSGNTIYF.

The J gene is TRBJ1-6, the V gene TRBV7-2, with a tentative D call TRBD1 (5 bases). Between the trimmed V and J ends, which lost 3 bases and 9 bases, there was a span of 12 bases. Germline loops: CDR1 SGHTA, CDR2 FQGNSA. This CDR3 comprises 14 residues. The CDR3 reads CASSFQGGGSPLHF. In nucleotides, the CDR3 is TGTGCCAGCAGCTTTCAGGGAGGCGGTTCACCCCTCCACTTT.